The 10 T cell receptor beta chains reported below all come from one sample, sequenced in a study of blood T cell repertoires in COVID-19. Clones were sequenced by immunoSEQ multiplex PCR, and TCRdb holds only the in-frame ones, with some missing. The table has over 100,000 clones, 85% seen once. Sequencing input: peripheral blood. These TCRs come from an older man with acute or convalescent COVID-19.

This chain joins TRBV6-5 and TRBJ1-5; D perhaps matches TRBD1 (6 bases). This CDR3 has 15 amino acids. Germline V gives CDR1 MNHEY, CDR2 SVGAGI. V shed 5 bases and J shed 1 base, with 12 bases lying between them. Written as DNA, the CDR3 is TGTGCCAGCAGTAAACAGGGCATAAGCAATCAGCCCCAGCATTTT. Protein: CASSKQGISNQPQHF.

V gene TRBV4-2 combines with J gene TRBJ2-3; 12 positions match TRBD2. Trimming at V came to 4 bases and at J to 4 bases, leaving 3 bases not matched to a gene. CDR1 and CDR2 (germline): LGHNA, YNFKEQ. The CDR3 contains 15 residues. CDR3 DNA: TGTGCCAGCAGCCTGACTAGCGGGGGACCAGATACGCAGTATTTT. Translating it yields CASSLTSGGPDTQYF.

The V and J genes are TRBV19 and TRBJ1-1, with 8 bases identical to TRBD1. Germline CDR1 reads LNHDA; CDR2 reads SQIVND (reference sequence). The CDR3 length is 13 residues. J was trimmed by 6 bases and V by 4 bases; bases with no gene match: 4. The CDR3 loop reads CASSRQGPAEAFF. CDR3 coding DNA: TGTGCCAGTAGTAGACAGGGGCCCGCTGAAGCTTTCTTT.

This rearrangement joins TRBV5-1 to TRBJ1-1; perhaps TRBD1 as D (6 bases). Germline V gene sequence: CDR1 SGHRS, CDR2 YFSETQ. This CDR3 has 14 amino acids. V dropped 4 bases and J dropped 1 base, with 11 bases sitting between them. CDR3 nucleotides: TGCGCCAGCAGCCGGGTGGACAGGAACACTGAAGCTTTCTTT. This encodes CASSRVDRNTEAFF.

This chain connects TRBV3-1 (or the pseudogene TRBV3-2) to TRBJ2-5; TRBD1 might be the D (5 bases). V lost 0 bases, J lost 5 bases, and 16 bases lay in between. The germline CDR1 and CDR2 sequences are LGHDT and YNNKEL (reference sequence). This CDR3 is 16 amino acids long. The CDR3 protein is CASSQDPGLVWETQYF. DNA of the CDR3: TGTGCCAGCAGCCAAGATCCAGGGTTGGTTTGGGAGACCCAGTACTTC.

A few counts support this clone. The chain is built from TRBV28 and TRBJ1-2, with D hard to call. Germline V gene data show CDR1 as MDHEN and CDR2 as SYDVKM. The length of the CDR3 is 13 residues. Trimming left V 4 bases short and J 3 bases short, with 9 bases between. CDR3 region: CASSSSAYYGYTF. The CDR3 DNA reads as TGTGCCAGCAGTTCCAGCGCCTACTATGGCTACACCTTC.

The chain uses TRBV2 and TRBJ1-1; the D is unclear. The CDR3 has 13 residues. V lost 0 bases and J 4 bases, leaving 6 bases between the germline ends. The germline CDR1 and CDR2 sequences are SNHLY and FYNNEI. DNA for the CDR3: TGTGCCAGCAGTGAAGCGAGTATCACTGAAGCTTTCTTT. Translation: CASSEASITEAFF.

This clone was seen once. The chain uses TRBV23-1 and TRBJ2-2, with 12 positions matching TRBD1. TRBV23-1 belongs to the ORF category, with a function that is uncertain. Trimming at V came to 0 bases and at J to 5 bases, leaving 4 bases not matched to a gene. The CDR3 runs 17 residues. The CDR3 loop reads CASSQSGQGARTGELFF. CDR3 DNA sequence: TGCGCCAGCAGTCAATCGGGACAGGGGGCAAGGACCGGGGAGCTGTTTTTT.

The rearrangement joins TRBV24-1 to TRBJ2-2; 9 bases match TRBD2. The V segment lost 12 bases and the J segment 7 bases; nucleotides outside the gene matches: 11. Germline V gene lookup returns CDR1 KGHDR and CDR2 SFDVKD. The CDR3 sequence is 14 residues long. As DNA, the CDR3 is TGTGCCTCTGTCGGACTAGCGTTTGGCGGGGAGCTGTTTTTT. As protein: CASVGLAFGGELFF.

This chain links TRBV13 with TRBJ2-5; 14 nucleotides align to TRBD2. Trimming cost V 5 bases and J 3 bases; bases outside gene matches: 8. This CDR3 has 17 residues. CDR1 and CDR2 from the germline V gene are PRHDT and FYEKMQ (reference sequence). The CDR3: CASSTWTSGGQKETQYF. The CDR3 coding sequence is TGTGCCAGCAGCACTTGGACTAGCGGGGGGCAAAAAGAGACCCAGTACTTC.